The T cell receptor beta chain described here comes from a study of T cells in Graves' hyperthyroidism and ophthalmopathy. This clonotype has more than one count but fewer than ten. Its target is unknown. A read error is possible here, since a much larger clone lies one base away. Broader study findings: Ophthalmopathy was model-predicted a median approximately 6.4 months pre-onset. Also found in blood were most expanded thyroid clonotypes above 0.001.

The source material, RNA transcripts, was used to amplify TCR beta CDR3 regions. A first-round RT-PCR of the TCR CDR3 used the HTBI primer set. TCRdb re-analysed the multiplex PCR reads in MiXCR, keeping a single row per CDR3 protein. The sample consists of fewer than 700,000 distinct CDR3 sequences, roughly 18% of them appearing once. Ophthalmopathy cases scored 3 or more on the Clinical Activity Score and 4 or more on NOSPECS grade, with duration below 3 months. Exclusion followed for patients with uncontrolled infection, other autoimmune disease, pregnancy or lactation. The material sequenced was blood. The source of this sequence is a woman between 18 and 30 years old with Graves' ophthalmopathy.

CDR3 coding DNA: TGTGCCAGCAGTTACTCGGCAGGGGAACAGTACTGTGGCTACACCTTC. Residues: CASSYSAGEQYCGYTF. The rearrangement links TRBV6-5 to TRBJ1-2; D is possibly TRBD1 (6 bases). Trimming removed 0 bases from V and 7 bases from J, with 18 bases in between. CDR3 length: 16 amino acids. The germline V gene encodes CDR1 MNHEY and CDR2 SVGAGI.